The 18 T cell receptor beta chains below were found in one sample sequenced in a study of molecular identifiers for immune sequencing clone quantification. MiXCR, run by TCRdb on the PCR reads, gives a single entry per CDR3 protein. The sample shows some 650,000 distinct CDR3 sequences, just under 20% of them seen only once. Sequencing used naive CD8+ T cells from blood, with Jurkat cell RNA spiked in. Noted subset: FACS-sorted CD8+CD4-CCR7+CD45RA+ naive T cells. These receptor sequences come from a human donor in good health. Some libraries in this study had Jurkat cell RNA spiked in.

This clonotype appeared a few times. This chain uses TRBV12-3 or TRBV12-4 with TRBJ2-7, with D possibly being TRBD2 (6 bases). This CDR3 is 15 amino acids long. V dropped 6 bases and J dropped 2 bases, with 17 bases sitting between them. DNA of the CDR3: TGTGCCAGCAGCCCAGAGACTAGTAACGCCTACGAGCAGTACTTC. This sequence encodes CASSPETSNAYEQYF.

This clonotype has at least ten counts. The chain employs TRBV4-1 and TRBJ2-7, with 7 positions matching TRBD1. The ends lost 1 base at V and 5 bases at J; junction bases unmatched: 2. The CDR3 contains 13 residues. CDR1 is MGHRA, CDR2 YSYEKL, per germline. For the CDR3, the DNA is TGCGCCAGCAGCCAAGCAGGGGGTGACGAGCAGTACTTC. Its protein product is CASSQAGGDEQYF.

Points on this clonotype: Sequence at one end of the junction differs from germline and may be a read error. The CDR3 loop reads CASRDSTYGQYF. CDR3 nucleotide sequence: TGTGCCAGCCGGGACAGCACCTACGGGCAGTACTTC. V gene TRBV7-9 combines with J gene TRBJ2-7, with 7 nucleotides matching TRBD1. This CDR3 spans 12 amino acids. Germline V CDR1 and CDR2: SEHNR, FQNEAQ (reference sequence).

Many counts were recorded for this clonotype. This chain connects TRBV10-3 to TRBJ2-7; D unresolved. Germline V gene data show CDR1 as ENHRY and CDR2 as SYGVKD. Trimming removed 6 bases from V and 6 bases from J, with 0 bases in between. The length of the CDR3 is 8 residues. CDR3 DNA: TGTGCCATCAGCGAGCAGTACTTC. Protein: CAISEQYF.

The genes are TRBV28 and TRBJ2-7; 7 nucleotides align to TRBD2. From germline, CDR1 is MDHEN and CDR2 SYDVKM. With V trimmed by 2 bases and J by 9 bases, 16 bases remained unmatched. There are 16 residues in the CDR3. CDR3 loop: CASSLRRTSSIEGQYF. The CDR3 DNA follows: TGTGCCAGCAGTTTACGACGGACTAGTTCAATTGAAGGGCAGTACTTC.

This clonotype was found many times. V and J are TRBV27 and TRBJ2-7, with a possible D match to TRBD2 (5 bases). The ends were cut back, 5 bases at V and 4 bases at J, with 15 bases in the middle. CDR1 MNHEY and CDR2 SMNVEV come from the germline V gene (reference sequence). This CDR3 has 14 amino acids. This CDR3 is CASSLGSSSYEQYF. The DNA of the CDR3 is TGTGCCAGCAGTCTGGGTTCTAGCTCGTACGAGCAGTACTTC.

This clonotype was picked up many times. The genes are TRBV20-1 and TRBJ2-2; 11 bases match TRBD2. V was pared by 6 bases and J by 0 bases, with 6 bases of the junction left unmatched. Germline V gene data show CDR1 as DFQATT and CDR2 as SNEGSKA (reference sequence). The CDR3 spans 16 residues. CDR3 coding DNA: TGCAGTGCCTTGGGACTAGCGGAAACGAACACCGGGGAGCTGTTTTTT. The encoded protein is CSALGLAETNTGELFF.

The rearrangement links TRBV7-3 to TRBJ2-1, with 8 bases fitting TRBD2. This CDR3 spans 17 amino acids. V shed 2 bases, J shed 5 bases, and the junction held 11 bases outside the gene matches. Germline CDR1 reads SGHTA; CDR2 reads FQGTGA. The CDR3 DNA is TGTGCCAGCAGCTTACCTATGGGTAGCGGGAAAAACAATGAGCAGTTCTTC. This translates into CASSLPMGSGKNNEQFF.

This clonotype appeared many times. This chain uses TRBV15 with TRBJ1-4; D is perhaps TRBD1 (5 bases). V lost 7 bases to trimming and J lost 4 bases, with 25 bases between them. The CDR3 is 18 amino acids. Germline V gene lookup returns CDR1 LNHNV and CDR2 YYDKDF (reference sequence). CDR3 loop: CATKPTGSKVGDNEKLFF. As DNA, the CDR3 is TGTGCCACCAAGCCGACCGGGTCGAAAGTAGGGGATAATGAAAAACTGTTTTTT.

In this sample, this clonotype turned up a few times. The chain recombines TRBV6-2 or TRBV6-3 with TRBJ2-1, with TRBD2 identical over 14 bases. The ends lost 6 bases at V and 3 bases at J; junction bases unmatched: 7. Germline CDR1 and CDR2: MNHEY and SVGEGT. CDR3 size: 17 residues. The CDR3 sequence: CASRKTSGREIYNEQFF. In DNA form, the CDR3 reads TGTGCCAGCAGGAAGACTAGCGGGAGGGAGATCTACAATGAGCAGTTCTTC.

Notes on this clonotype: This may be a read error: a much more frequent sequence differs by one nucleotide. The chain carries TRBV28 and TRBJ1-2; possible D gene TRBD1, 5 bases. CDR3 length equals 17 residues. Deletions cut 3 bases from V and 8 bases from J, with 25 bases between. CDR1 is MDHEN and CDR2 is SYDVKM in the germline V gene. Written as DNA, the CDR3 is TGTGCCAGCAGTTTTTTGTGGTCCCGCGCCGGGACGAGGGGCTACACCTTC. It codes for CASSFLWSRAGTRGYTF.

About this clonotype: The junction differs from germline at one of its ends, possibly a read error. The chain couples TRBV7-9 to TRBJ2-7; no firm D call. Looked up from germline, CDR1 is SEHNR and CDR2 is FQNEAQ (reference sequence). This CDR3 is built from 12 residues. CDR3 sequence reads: CAGSLVPYEQYF. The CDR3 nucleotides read TGTGCCGGCAGCTTAGTTCCCTACGAGCAGTACTTC.

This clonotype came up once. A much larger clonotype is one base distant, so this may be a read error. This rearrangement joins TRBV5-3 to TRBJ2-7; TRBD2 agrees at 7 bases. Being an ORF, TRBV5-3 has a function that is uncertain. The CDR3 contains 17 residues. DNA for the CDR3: TGTGCCAGCAGCTTATGGGAACCGGGACTACACACCTACGAGCAGTACTTC. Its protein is CASSLWEPGLHTYEQYF.

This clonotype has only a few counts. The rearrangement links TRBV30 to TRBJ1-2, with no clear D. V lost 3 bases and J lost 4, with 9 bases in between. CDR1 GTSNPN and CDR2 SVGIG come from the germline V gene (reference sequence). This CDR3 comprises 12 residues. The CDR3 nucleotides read TGTGCCTGGAGCGCCGCAGGCTATGGCTACACCTTC. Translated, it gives CAWSAAGYGYTF.

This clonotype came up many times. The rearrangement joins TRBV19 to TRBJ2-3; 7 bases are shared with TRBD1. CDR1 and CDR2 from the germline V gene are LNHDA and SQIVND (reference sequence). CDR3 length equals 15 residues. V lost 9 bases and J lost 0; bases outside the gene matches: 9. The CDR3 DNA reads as TGTGCCAGCCAAATGACAGGGTCTAGCACAGATACGCAGTATTTT. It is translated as CASQMTGSSTDTQYF. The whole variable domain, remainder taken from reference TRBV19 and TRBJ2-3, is DGGITQSPKYLFRKEGQNVTLSCEQNLNHDAMYWYRQDPGQGLRLIYYSQIVNDFQKGDIAEGYSVSREKKESFPLTVTSAQKNPTAFYLCASQMTGSSTDTQYFGPGTRLTVL.

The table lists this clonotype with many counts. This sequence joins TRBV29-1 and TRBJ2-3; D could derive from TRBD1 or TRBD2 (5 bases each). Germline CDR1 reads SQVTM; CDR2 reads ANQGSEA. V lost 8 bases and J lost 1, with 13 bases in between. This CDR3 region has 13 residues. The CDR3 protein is CSLRGSGTDTQYF. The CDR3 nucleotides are TGCAGCCTGAGGGGAAGTGGCACAGATACGCAGTATTTT.

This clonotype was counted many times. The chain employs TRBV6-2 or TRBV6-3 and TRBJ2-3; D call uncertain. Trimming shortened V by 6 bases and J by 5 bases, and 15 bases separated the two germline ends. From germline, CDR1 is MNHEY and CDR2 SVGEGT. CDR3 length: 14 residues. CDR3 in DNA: TGTGCCAGCAGCCTTCGGGTATCTGGAGATACGCAGTATTTT. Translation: CASSLRVSGDTQYF.

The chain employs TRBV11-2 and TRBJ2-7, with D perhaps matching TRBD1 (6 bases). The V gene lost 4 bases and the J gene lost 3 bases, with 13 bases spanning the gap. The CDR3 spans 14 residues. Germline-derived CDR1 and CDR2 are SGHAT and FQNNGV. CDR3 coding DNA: TGTGCCAGCAGCTCCCCCGGGACACACTACGAGCAGTACTTC. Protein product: CASSSPGTHYEQYF. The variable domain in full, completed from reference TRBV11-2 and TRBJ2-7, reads EAGVAQSPRYKIIEKRQSVAFWCNPISGHATLYWYQQILGQGPKLLIQFQNNGVVDDSQLPKDRFSAERLKGVDSTLKIQPAKLEDSAVYLCASSSPGTHYEQYFGPGTRLTVT.